This T cell receptor beta chain was identified during a study of T-cell reconstitution after alpha-beta-depleted transplantation in children. This clonotype was seen repeatedly, ten times or more. Its target is unknown. The CDR3 length is 13 residues. Germline V CDR1 and CDR2: SGHTA, FQGNSA. Trimming pared 3 bases from V and 0 bases from J, leaving 3 bases between. Unique molecular identifiers were used in preparing the TCRbeta library. TCRdb fed the PCR reads into MiXCR, producing one record per CDR3 protein. The table records 400,000 to 550,000 distinct CDR3 sequences, under 12% of them present only once. The study, taken as a whole, reports: T-cell numbers and diversity one year post-transplant derived largely from freshly generated T cells.

The sample was PBMCs, taken before TCRalphabeta/CD19-depleted stem cell transplant. The TCR originated in a child aged 2-15 years with inherited bone marrow failure, due to receive a stem cell transplant. V and J are TRBV7-2 and TRBJ2-4; no definite D call. In nucleotides, the CDR3 is TGTGCCAGCAGCTTCGGAGCCAAAAACATTCAGTACTTC. Translation gives CASSFGAKNIQYF.